This T cell receptor (beta chain) was documented in a study of blood T cell repertoires in COVID-19. Study context: Material from acute and convalescent COVID-19 was sourced from the United States, Italy and Spain.

Sequencing was performed with immunoSEQ multiplex PCR; in TCRdb, only in-frame clones are kept and a portion is missing. The sample has about 370,000 clones, approximately 90% seen once; the top ten hold 0.86%. This CDR3 contains 16 residues. CDR1 is MNHNS, CDR2 SASEGT, per germline. V was shortened by 4 bases and J by 4 bases, with 19 bases between the two germline ends. Exposed participants came across a COVID-19 case within 2 weeks before study entry. V is TRBV6-1 and J is TRBJ1-2, with D perhaps TRBD1 (6 bases). The sequence derives from a woman between 40 and 50 years old who had been exposed to COVID-19. The sample was PBMCs or T cells enriched from blood (not recorded which). CDR3 in DNA: TGTGCCAGCAGTGGTAAACAGGGATTTATTGGCTATGGCTACACCTTC. Amino acid sequence: CASSGKQGFIGYGYTF.